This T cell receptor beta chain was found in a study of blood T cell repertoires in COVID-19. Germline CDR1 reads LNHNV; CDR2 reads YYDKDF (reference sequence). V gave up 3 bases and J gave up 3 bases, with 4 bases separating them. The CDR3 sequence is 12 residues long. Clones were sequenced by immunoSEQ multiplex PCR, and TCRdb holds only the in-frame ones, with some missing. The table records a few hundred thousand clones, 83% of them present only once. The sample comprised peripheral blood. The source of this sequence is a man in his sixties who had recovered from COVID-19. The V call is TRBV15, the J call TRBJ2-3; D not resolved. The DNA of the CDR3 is TGTGCCACCAGCAGGAGGACAGATACGCAGTATTTT. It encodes CATSRRTDTQYF.